Each of the 21 T cell receptor beta chains below was sequenced from the same sample in a study of Graves' ophthalmopathy and Graves' hyperthyroidism (dated by TCRdb to between 2018 and 2020). Sequenced on an Illumina HiSeq 2000. For repertoire sequencing, TCR beta CDR3 regions were amplified from RNA transcripts. HTBI primers and the Qiagen OneStep RT-PCR kit were used in a first-round RT-PCR, which was followed by a second-round multiplex PCR, size selection and purification. TCRdb handled the public reads itself, with Q25 trimming in fastp and clone calling in MiXCR, and kept productive beta chains. Identical CDR3 protein sequences are pooled into one entry, listed with their most common genes and DNA. The sample table lists roughly 400,000 distinct CDR3 sequences, 15% of them with a count of one. The ten most abundant clones make up about 7% of the sample. The sequencing sample was made of peripheral blood. These receptors were taken from a woman aged 18-29 years with stable Graves' hyperthyroidism. Donor details come from another sample of the same person, matched by shared clones.

The count of this clonotype is one. The rearrangement links TRBV12-3 or TRBV12-4 to TRBJ2-7, with D possibly being TRBD1 or TRBD2 (6 bases each). V lost 0 bases and J lost 7, with 16 bases in between. This CDR3 region has 15 residues. The CDR3 reads CASSLAGGPSVEQYF. In DNA form, the CDR3 reads TGTGCCAGCAGTTTAGCGGGGGGCCCCAGTGTAGAGCAGTACTTC.

This clonotype has more than one count but fewer than ten. The genes are TRBV20-1 and TRBJ1-5; D unresolved. The CDR3 is 15 amino acids. CDR1 DFQATT and CDR2 SNEGSKA come from the germline V gene (reference sequence). V was trimmed by 1 base and J by 1 base, leaving 11 bases between them. CDR3 in DNA: TGCAGTGCTAGAGGGGTAGAACGGAGCAATCAGCCCCAGCATTTT. Protein product: CSARGVERSNQPQHF.

This rearrangement joins TRBV11-2 to TRBJ1-5, with D perhaps TRBD1 (6 bases). With 4 bases removed from V and 7 bases from J, the gap between germline ends came to 20 bases. Germline CDR1 is SGHAT and CDR2 is FQNNGV. The CDR3 sequence is 16 residues long. CDR3 in DNA: TGTGCCAGCAGCTCCCTGGGGGGGGGGCTTGACCAGCCCCAGCATTTT. This translates into CASSSLGGGLDQPQHF.

The J gene is TRBJ2-7, the V gene TRBV12-3 or TRBV12-4, with a weak D call TRBD2 (5 bases). This CDR3 is 11 amino acids long. V dropped 6 bases and J dropped 12 bases, with 15 bases sitting between them. The CDR3 DNA reads as TGTGCCAGCAGCCGATTCCGGGATTTGTACTTC. It codes for CASSRFRDLYF.

The V and J genes are TRBV7-9 and TRBJ2-7; TRBD2 is a possible D gene (5 bases). CDR1 and CDR2 (germline): SEHNR, FQNEAQ (reference sequence). This CDR3 has 12 amino acids. The ends were cut back, 5 bases at V and 4 bases at J, with 9 bases in the middle. CDR3 coding DNA: TGTGCCAGCAGCCTTGGGGAGTACGAGCAGTACTTC. It encodes CASSLGEYEQYF.

This clonotype was found a few times. J is TRBJ1-2 and V is TRBV7-8; 7 nucleotides match TRBD1. V shed 5 bases, J shed 0 bases, and the junction held 6 bases outside the gene matches. Per germline, CDR1 SGHVS and CDR2 FQNEAQ. There are 15 residues in the CDR3. The CDR3 DNA reads as TGTGCCAGCAGCCCCGGGGACAGAACTAACTATGGCTACACCTTC. As protein: CASSPGDRTNYGYTF.

This clonotype was seen at least ten times. The gene calls are TRBV12-3 or TRBV12-4 and TRBJ2-2; the match to TRBD1 covers 8 bases. Unmatched junction bases numbered 8, after V lost 6 bases and J lost 5 bases. The CDR3 is 15 residues long. CDR3 protein: CASRRGQGLTGELFF. The CDR3 DNA sequence: TGTGCCAGCAGGCGAGGACAGGGTCTAACCGGGGAGCTGTTTTTT.

V is TRBV28 and J is TRBJ1-6, with unresolved D. Germline loops: CDR1 MDHEN, CDR2 SYDVKM. This CDR3 is 17 amino acids long. The V end lost 0 bases, the J end lost 4 bases, and 13 bases lay between the germline ends. CDR3 protein: CASSLCSGSRYNSPLHF. CDR3 bases: TGTGCCAGCAGTTTATGTTCGGGGAGTAGGTATAATTCACCCCTCCACTTT. Full variable domain (outside the CDR3, taken from reference TRBV28 and TRBJ1-6): DVKVTQSSRYLVKRTGEKVFLECVQDMDHENMFWYRQDPGLGLRLIYFSYDVKMKEKGDIPEGYSVSREKKERFSLILESASTNQTSMYLCASSLCSGSRYNSPLHFGNGTRLTVT.

As regards this clonotype: A much larger clone sits a single nucleotide away, making a read error possible. The CDR3 is CASSLEPGNYGYIF. The DNA for the CDR3 is TGTGCCAGCAGCTTAGAACCCGGGAACTATGGCTACATCTTC. J is TRBJ1-2 and V is TRBV7-9, with D unresolved. This CDR3 spans 14 amino acids. CDR1 is SEHNR and CDR2 is FQNEAQ in the germline V gene (reference sequence). The full variable domain, in which reference TRBV7-9 and TRBJ1-2 provide the parts outside the CDR3, is DTGVSQNPRHKITKRGQNVTFRCDPISEHNRLYWYRQTLGQGPEFLTYFQNEAQLEKSRLLSDRFSAERPKGSFSTLEIQRTEQGDSAMYLCASSLEPGNYGYIFGSGTRLTVV.

Ten or more counts support this clonotype. V and J are TRBV10-3 and TRBJ2-2; D perhaps matches TRBD2 (5 bases). The CDR3 spans 15 residues. Trimming stripped 2 bases from V and 4 bases from J, with 11 bases between. The germline CDR1 and CDR2 sequences are ENHRY and SYGVKD. CDR3 in amino acids: CAISEPGRGTGELFF. In DNA, the CDR3 is TGTGCCATCAGTGAGCCAGGACGGGGCACCGGGGAGCTGTTTTTT.

This clonotype was seen repeatedly, ten times or more. This chain connects TRBV7-2 to TRBJ1-2, with 9 bases that match TRBD1. V shed 5 bases and J 4 bases; nucleotides not matched to a gene: 8. The germline V gene has CDR1 SGHTA and CDR2 FQGNSA. CDR3 length: 15 residues. As DNA, the CDR3 is TGTGCCAGCAGCCCACGGACAGGGGCAACCTATGGCTACACCTTC. Protein sequence: CASSPRTGATYGYTF. Combining the CDR3 with reference TRBV7-2 and TRBJ1-2 gives the whole variable domain GAGVSQSPSNKVTEKGKDVELRCDPISGHTALYWYRQSLGQGLEFLIYFQGNSAPDKSGLPSDRFSAERTGGSVSTLTIQRTQQEDSAVYLCASSPRTGATYGYTFGSGTRLTVV.

The genes are TRBV10-2 and TRBJ1-5, with 7 bases identical to TRBD1. Germline CDR1 is WSHSY and CDR2 is SAAADI. This CDR3 contains 14 residues. V shed 9 bases, J shed 3 bases, and the junction held 8 bases outside the gene matches. In DNA form, the CDR3 reads TGCGCCAGTAGAGCTGGGACAGTCAATCAGCCCCAGCATTTT. Amino acid sequence: CASRAGTVNQPQHF.

Many counts were recorded for this clonotype. The rearrangement uses TRBV5-1 and TRBJ1-1, with 8 bases identical to TRBD1. V lost 5 bases and J lost 7; bases outside the gene matches: 7. The CDR3 is 13 amino acids. Germline V lookup: CDR1 SGHRS, CDR2 YFSETQ. Written as DNA, the CDR3 is TGCGCCAGCAGACCTGGGACAGGCGGTGAAGCTTTCTTT. Protein sequence: CASRPGTGGEAFF.

This clonotype was counted between two and nine times. V and J are TRBV27 and TRBJ2-2; D ambiguous. V lost 3 bases and J 4 bases, leaving 12 bases between the germline ends. Per the germline V gene, CDR1 is MNHEY and CDR2 is SMNVEV (reference sequence). CDR3 length: 15 residues. CDR3 residues: CASSFRLFGTGELFF. The CDR3 nucleotides are TGTGCCAGCAGTTTTCGACTTTTTGGCACCGGGGAGCTGTTTTTT.

In its sample, this clonotype was seen a few times. At one end the junction does not follow the germline gene, possibly because of a read error. The chain uses TRBV7-7 and TRBJ2-5; D gene ambiguous. The CDR3 spans 13 residues. Germline CDR1 reads SSHAT; CDR2 reads FNYEAQ (reference sequence). In DNA, the CDR3 is TGTGCTAGCAGCTTTACACCCAAAGAGACCCAGTACTTC. Protein product: CASSFTPKETQYF. The full variable domain, completed using reference TRBV7-7 and TRBJ2-5, is GAGVSQSPRYKVTKRGQDVTLRCDPISSHATLYWYQQALGQGPEFLTYFNYEAQPDKSGLPSDRFSAERPEGSISTLTIQRTEQRDSAMYRCASSFTPKETQYFGPGTRLLVL.

The chain uses TRBV7-9 and TRBJ1-3; tentatively, D is TRBD1 (6 bases). This CDR3 comprises 14 residues. The germline V gene has CDR1 SEHNR and CDR2 FQNEAQ (reference sequence). Trimming left V 7 bases short and J 2 bases short, with 12 bases between. CDR3 nucleotide sequence: TGTGCCAGCAACCAGGACAGTCCTGGAAACACCATATATTTT. This codes for CASNQDSPGNTIYF. The variable domain in full, with the rest retrieved from reference TRBV7-9 and TRBJ1-3, is DTGVSQNPRHKITKRGQNVTFRCDPISEHNRLYWYRQTLGQGPEFLTYFQNEAQLEKSRLLSDRFSAERPKGSFSTLEIQRTEQGDSAMYLCASNQDSPGNTIYFGEGSWLTVV.

This clonotype was observed many times. This chain links TRBV6-1 with TRBJ2-7; D might be TRBD1 (6 bases). V lost 6 bases to trimming and J lost 3 bases, with 18 bases between them. The CDR3 consists of 15 residues. Germline V lookup: CDR1 MNHNS, CDR2 SASEGT. The CDR3: CASRGKDRGYYEQYF. The CDR3 DNA is TGTGCCAGCAGGGGTAAGGACAGAGGATACTACGAGCAGTACTTC.

For this clonotype: Since the CDR3 does not end with the conserved phenylalanine or tryptophan, this likely comes from a read error. V usage is TRBV5-4 and J usage is TRBJ1-2; D is possibly TRBD1 (5 bases). This CDR3 is 15 amino acids long. V lost 4 bases, J lost 5 bases, and 18 bases lay in between. Germline V gene data show CDR1 as SGHNT and CDR2 as YYREEE (reference sequence). The CDR3 reads CASSPTQGLQYGYTV. As DNA, the CDR3 is TGTGCCAGCAGCCCTACGCAGGGCCTCCAATATGGCTACACCGTC.

This clonotype has ten or more counts. The rearrangement uses TRBV9 and TRBJ1-1, with D hard to call. Trimming pared 0 bases from V and 5 bases from J, leaving 8 bases between. CDR1 is SGDLS, CDR2 YYNGEE, per germline. The CDR3 length is 13 residues. Here the CDR3 reads CASSVGQETEAFF. In DNA form, the CDR3 reads TGTGCCAGCAGCGTAGGTCAGGAAACTGAAGCTTTCTTT.

This clonotype has ten or more counts. V is TRBV11-2 and J is TRBJ1-1, with TRBD1 identical over 9 bases. CDR1 is SGHAT, CDR2 FQNNGV, per germline. The length of the CDR3 is 16 residues. V trimming: 2 bases; J trimming: 4 bases; junction bases outside the gene matches: 8. The CDR3 DNA reads as TGTGCCAGCAGCTTACTAACCCCGGGACAGGGCACTGAAGCTTTCTTT. It specifies CASSLLTPGQGTEAFF.

This clonotype has ten or more counts. CDR3 in amino acids: CASSEASRVMPGYTF. The CDR3 nucleotides are TGTGCCAGCAGTGAAGCATCCAGGGTAATGCCTGGCTACACCTTC. The genes are TRBV2 and TRBJ1-2, with a possible D match to TRBD1 (5 bases). The germline gives CDR1 SNHLY, CDR2 FYNNEI. Trimming removed 0 bases from V and 7 bases from J, with 15 bases in between. This CDR3 contains 15 residues.